The source of this T cell receptor beta chain is a study of T cells after yellow fever vaccination. Whole-study findings and limits: Booster samples showed a return of most primary-vaccination clones (around 95% CD4, about 87% CD8).

Germline CDR1 reads MGHDK; CDR2 reads SYGVNS. The V gene lost 3 bases and the J gene lost 11 bases, with 13 bases spanning the gap. The CDR3 has 12 residues. MiXCR, applied by TCRdb to the 5' RACE reads, yields one record per CDR3 protein. The sample lists 550,000 to 750,000 distinct CDR3 sequences, 13% occurring once. To note about this clonotype: Its antigen remains unknown.

The sequences come from PBMCs, collected on the day of the yellow fever booster vaccination. This receptor was obtained from a man in his thirties or forties who received the YFV17D yellow fever vaccine. V and J are TRBV25-1 and TRBJ1-1; the D gene is possibly TRBD1 (5 bases). CDR3 in amino acids: CASSDSSRQAFF. CDR3 nucleotide sequence: TGTGCCAGCAGTGACTCCTCCCGACAGGCTTTCTTT.